This entry is about one T cell receptor (beta chain). Its specificity is unknown. The method was immunoSEQ multiplex PCR; TCRdb's version includes in-frame clones alone and lacks a portion of them. The sample includes 30,000 or so clones. This entry belongs to a study of Tregs in tolerant kidney transplant recipients. Broader study findings: Validation in larger populations is needed because few patients were studied. No direct test of biological reproducibility was done here. Some patients' samples used different primers over time, so nucleotide sequences weren't comparable. Expanding Tregs on activated donor B cells appeared to best identify donor-specific TCRbeta clones.

The clonotype comes from a human donor who received a combined kidney and bone marrow transplant. This sample comprised CD8+ T cells from blood, obtained before the transplant.

CDR3 amino acids: CSAPDTGGDSPLHF. The sequenced CDR3 bases are TGCAGTGCCCCCGATACGGGGGGGGATTCACCC. The gene calls are TRBV20-1 and TRBJ1-6; D is perhaps TRBD1 (5 bases). The CDR3 goes on 3 residues after the read ends, and that part is filled in from the germline J gene. The germline CDR1 and CDR2 sequences are DFQATT and SNEGSKA (reference sequence). Trimming cost V 6 bases and J 8 bases, with 17 bases left between them. The length of the CDR3 is 14 residues.